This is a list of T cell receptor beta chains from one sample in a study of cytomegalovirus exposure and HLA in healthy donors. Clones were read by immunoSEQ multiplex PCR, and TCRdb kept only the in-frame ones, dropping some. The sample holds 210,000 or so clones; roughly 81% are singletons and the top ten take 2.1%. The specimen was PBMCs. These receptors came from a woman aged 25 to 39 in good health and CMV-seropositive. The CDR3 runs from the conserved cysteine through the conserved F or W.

cdr3_aa: CASSQAISYEQYF
v_call: TRBV5-4
j_call: TRBJ2-7

cdr3_aa: CASRLGFLGADTEAFF
v_call: TRBV7-8
j_call: TRBJ1-1

cdr3_aa: CASSQEAGETGELFF
v_call: TRBV4-1
j_call: TRBJ2-2

cdr3_aa: CASSDFSGRVNEQFF
v_call: TRBV10-1
j_call: TRBJ2-1

cdr3_aa: CATDDTGGEQYF
v_call: TRBV28
j_call: TRBJ2-7

cdr3_aa: CASRDRINQPQHF
v_call: TRBV6-6
j_call: TRBJ1-5

cdr3_aa: CASHRRAALLANEKLFF
v_call: TRBV2
j_call: TRBJ1-4

cdr3_aa: CASSLGGYEQYF
v_call: TRBV5-1
j_call: NA

cdr3_aa: CASSFGTSGGEQYF
v_call: TRBV5-8
j_call: TRBJ2-7

cdr3_aa: CASSPSEVLNTEAFF
v_call: TRBV18
j_call: TRBJ1-1

cdr3_aa: CASSQDTAGSNQPQHF
v_call: TRBV4-3
j_call: TRBJ1-5

cdr3_aa: CASSSGPSTGETQYF
v_call: TRBV27
j_call: TRBJ2-5

cdr3_aa: CASTISPSGTSGEQFF
v_call: TRBV5-1
j_call: TRBJ2-1

cdr3_aa: CASSLSGGDGGYTF
v_call: TRBV7-3
j_call: TRBJ1-2

cdr3_aa: CASSLERGSGANVLTF
v_call: TRBV5-1
j_call: TRBJ2-6

cdr3_aa: CASPAGNSGYTF
v_call: TRBV23-1
j_call: TRBJ1-2

cdr3_aa: CASSPITTGAGYGYTF
v_call: TRBV14
j_call: TRBJ1-2

cdr3_aa: CASSSSYRDEQFF
v_call: TRBV7-2
j_call: TRBJ2-1

cdr3_aa: CATSGTGTGIWYPGELFF
v_call: TRBV15
j_call: TRBJ2-2

cdr3_aa: CASSLYTGNNEQFF
v_call: TRBV27
j_call: TRBJ2-1

cdr3_aa: CASRGQLYYEQYF
v_call: TRBV27
j_call: TRBJ2-7

cdr3_aa: CASSLMGGTYEQYF
v_call: TRBV7-8
j_call: TRBJ2-7

cdr3_aa: CASSRDRDSNQPQHF
v_call: TRBV19
j_call: TRBJ1-5

cdr3_aa: CASRQYGGTEAFF
v_call: TRBV6-4
j_call: TRBJ1-1

cdr3_aa: CASSMSGSYVGETQYF
v_call: TRBV19
j_call: TRBJ2-5

cdr3_aa: CAWSTGTSDYNEQFF
v_call: TRBV30
j_call: TRBJ2-1

cdr3_aa: CASSYSGGGKYGELFF
v_call: TRBV6-5
j_call: TRBJ2-2

cdr3_aa: CASSLFSGDQPQHF
v_call: TRBV28
j_call: TRBJ1-5

cdr3_aa: CAWGIRTGDTEAFF
v_call: TRBV30
j_call: TRBJ1-1

cdr3_aa: CASSLVEGQETQYF
v_call: TRBV5-1
j_call: TRBJ2-5

cdr3_aa: CASSPPAFTGEQYF
v_call: TRBV18
j_call: TRBJ2-7

cdr3_aa: CASSANSLAYEQYF
v_call: TRBV9
j_call: TRBJ2-7

cdr3_aa: CASSNDRGRQETQYF
v_call: TRBV2
j_call: TRBJ2-5

cdr3_aa: CASSLTTGPYGYTF
v_call: TRBV28
j_call: TRBJ1-2

cdr3_aa: CASSEEGLTEAFF
v_call: TRBV2
j_call: TRBJ1-1

cdr3_aa: CASSPFSYEQYF
v_call: TRBV7-2
j_call: TRBJ2-7

cdr3_aa: CATHAAPGEQYF
v_call: TRBV2
j_call: NA

cdr3_aa: CASSFFKPGAYEQYF
v_call: TRBV28
j_call: TRBJ2-7

cdr3_aa: CASSIRGQVNQPQHF
v_call: TRBV7-2
j_call: TRBJ1-5

cdr3_aa: CASSDRGRKGQPQHF
v_call: TRBV28
j_call: TRBJ1-5

cdr3_aa: CASSVGTGWSPLHF
v_call: TRBV9
j_call: TRBJ1-6

cdr3_aa: CASSPPGNGGEQFF
v_call: TRBV18
j_call: TRBJ2-1

cdr3_aa: CASSLSGASSYNEQFF
v_call: TRBV7-3
j_call: TRBJ2-1

cdr3_aa: CASSLPDSGYNEQFF
v_call: TRBV5-4
j_call: TRBJ2-1

cdr3_aa: CASSYSGKETQYF
v_call: TRBV6-5
j_call: TRBJ2-5

cdr3_aa: CASRQAASNTEAFF
v_call: TRBV18
j_call: TRBJ1-1

cdr3_aa: CASSLSAAGGHANTGELFF
v_call: TRBV28
j_call: TRBJ2-2

cdr3_aa: CASQGDNEKLFF
v_call: TRBV6-1
j_call: TRBJ1-4

cdr3_aa: CASRPTGNSNQPQHF
v_call: TRBV27
j_call: TRBJ1-5

cdr3_aa: CASTTYLDRSYNEQFF
v_call: TRBV6-6
j_call: TRBJ2-1

cdr3_aa: CAGQRGGSTDTQYF
v_call: TRBV6-6
j_call: TRBJ2-3

cdr3_aa: CASGHRGSPDTQYF
v_call: TRBV19
j_call: TRBJ2-3

cdr3_aa: CASSGDRGRAYGYTF
v_call: TRBV7-2
j_call: TRBJ1-2

cdr3_aa: CASSNIQRGGYEQYF
v_call: TRBV7-9
j_call: NA

cdr3_aa: CASSLIGTSGSREQYF
v_call: TRBV28
j_call: TRBJ2-7